Each of the 21 T cell receptor beta chains below was sequenced from the same sample in a study of T cell responses to AZD1222 COVID-19 vaccine. Assay: immunoSEQ multiplex PCR; the TCRdb copy retains only in-frame clones and omits some. The sample has more than 100,000 clones, 85% to 90% seen once. The specimen was peripheral blood, collected on day 0 of AZD1222 vaccination. The source is an adult in good health.

The chain combines TRBV11-3 with TRBJ2-3, with D perhaps TRBD1 or TRBD2 (6 bases each). Trimming took off 2 bases at V and 6 bases at J, with 15 bases between the two ends. Looked up from germline, CDR1 is SGHNT and CDR2 is YENEEA. The CDR3 contains 15 residues. CDR3 nucleotides: TGTGCCAGCAGCTTATCGGGGGCATCGGCGGATACGCAGTATTTT. Its translation is CASSLSGASADTQYF.

The V and J genes are TRBV5-1 and TRBJ1-1; a possible D gene is TRBD1 (6 bases). From germline, CDR1 is SGHRS and CDR2 YFSETQ. The CDR3 has 19 residues. The V gene lost 0 bases and the J gene lost 0 bases, with 21 bases spanning the gap. The CDR3 here is CASSLGGQKVLGMNTEAFF. For the CDR3, the DNA is TGCGCCAGCAGCTTGGGGGGACAAAAGGTCCTAGGTATGAACACTGAAGCTTTCTTT.

This clone was observed at least ten times. This sequence joins TRBV28 and TRBJ2-7; 11 bases map to TRBD2. Germline V gene data show CDR1 as MDHEN and CDR2 as SYDVKM. This CDR3 region has 17 residues. Trimming cost V 1 base and J 3 bases; bases outside gene matches: 8. CDR3 bases: TGTGCCAGCAGTTTATTACCCGGACTAGCGGGCGGCTACGAGCAGTACTTC. It specifies CASSLLPGLAGGYEQYF.

The V call is TRBV4-2, the J call TRBJ2-1; D not resolved. Germline V gene sequence: CDR1 LGHNA, CDR2 YNFKEQ. The CDR3 runs to 18 residues. V dropped 1 base and J dropped 1 base, with 17 bases sitting between them. Here the CDR3 reads CASSQGALGFQSYNEQFF. The CDR3 bases are TGTGCCAGCAGCCAAGGGGCCTTGGGCTTTCAATCCTACAATGAGCAGTTCTTC.

V is TRBV6-5 and J is TRBJ2-7; D possibly corresponds to TRBD2 (7 bases). CDR3 length: 15 amino acids. The V gene's germline CDR1 is MNHEY and CDR2 SVGAGI. V was shortened by 2 bases and J by 2 bases, with 13 bases between the two germline ends. CDR3 coding DNA: TGTGCCAGCAGTTACGGAGGGGGAGGGACCTACGAGCAGTACTTC. It specifies CASSYGGGGTYEQYF.

The V and J genes are TRBV6-5 and TRBJ2-3, with D possibly being TRBD2 (6 bases). Germline V gene sequence: CDR1 MNHEY, CDR2 SVGAGI. The V gene lost 7 bases and the J gene lost 2 bases, with 10 bases spanning the gap. The length of the CDR3 is 13 residues. The CDR3 loop is CASKRETTDTQYF. CDR3 in DNA: TGTGCCAGCAAACGGGAGACCACAGATACGCAGTATTTT.

This chain connects TRBV24-1 to TRBJ2-2; D is unresolved. The CDR3 is made up of 14 amino acids. From germline, CDR1 is KGHDR and CDR2 SFDVKD. V lost 4 bases to trimming and J lost 5 bases, with 10 bases between them. CDR3 sequence (DNA): TGTGCCACCAGTGAAAACCGATGGACCGGGGAGCTGTTTTTT. Its translation: CATSENRWTGELFF.

V gene TRBV6-2 or TRBV6-3 combines with J gene TRBJ2-2; 10 positions match TRBD1. The CDR3 covers 18 residues. The junction had 9 bases not matched to a gene; V was cut back by 2 bases and J by 3 bases. Germline-derived CDR1 and CDR2 are MNHEY and SVGEGT. The chain's CDR3 is CASSYEGLTGGDTGELFF. The CDR3 bases are TGTGCCAGCAGTTACGAAGGGTTGACAGGGGGCGACACCGGGGAGCTGTTTTTT.

The chain recombines TRBV11-2 with TRBJ1-1; 7 bases are shared with TRBD1. V trimming: 5 bases; J trimming: 0 bases; junction bases outside the gene matches: 3. Looked up from germline, CDR1 is SGHAT and CDR2 is FQNNGV. The CDR3 runs to 14 residues. The CDR3 reads CASSQQGMNTEAFF. CDR3 bases: TGTGCCAGCAGCCAACAGGGGATGAACACTGAAGCTTTCTTT.

Only one count was recorded for this clone. This chain joins TRBV11-1 and TRBJ1-1; weak D call: TRBD1 (6 bases). The CDR3 has 15 residues. V shed 0 bases and J shed 0 bases, with 8 bases lying between them. Germline V gene lookup returns CDR1 SGHAT and CDR2 FQDESV (reference sequence). CDR3 region: CASSLARGVNTEAFF. The DNA for the CDR3 is TGTGCCAGCAGCTTAGCGAGGGGGGTGAACACTGAAGCTTTCTTT. The full variable domain, in which reference TRBV11-1 and TRBJ1-1 provide the parts outside the CDR3, is EAEVAQSPRYKITEKSQAVAFWCDPISGHATLYWYRQILGQGPELLVQFQDESVVDDSQLPKDRFSAERLKGVDSTLKIQPAELGDSAMYLCASSLARGVNTEAFFGQGTRLTVV.

The chain uses TRBV10-3 and TRBJ2-5; possibly TRBD1 for D (5 bases). CDR1 ENHRY and CDR2 SYGVKD come from the germline V gene. The CDR3 runs to 13 residues. The V gene lost 4 bases and the J gene lost 7 bases, with 13 bases spanning the gap. CDR3 nucleotide sequence: TGTGCCATCAGTGGTGTGCAGGGCGCGACCCAGTACTTC. Translated: CAISGVQGATQYF.

The rearrangement uses TRBV5-1 and TRBJ2-3; 7 nucleotides match TRBD1. With V trimmed by 4 bases and J by 3 bases, 5 bases remained unmatched. The CDR3 has 14 amino acids. The germline V gene has CDR1 SGHRS and CDR2 YFSETQ. The CDR3 bases are TGCGCCAGCAGCGGGGACAGAACGACAGATACGCAGTATTTT. Protein sequence: CASSGDRTTDTQYF.

The chain carries TRBV6-5 and TRBJ2-3; tentative D call: TRBD1 (5 bases). Germline V lookup: CDR1 MNHEY, CDR2 SVGAGI. CDR3 length: 14 residues. V was pared by 6 bases and J by 3 bases, with 13 bases between. This CDR3 reads CASRPGFETDTQYF. CDR3 DNA sequence: TGTGCCAGCAGACCAGGGTTTGAGACAGATACGCAGTATTTT.

This chain connects TRBV11-1 to TRBJ2-2; tentatively, D is TRBD1 (5 bases). V was pared by 5 bases and J by 4 bases, with 17 bases between. Germline loops: CDR1 SGHAT, CDR2 FQDESV (reference sequence). CDR3 size: 16 residues. The DNA of the CDR3 is TGTGCCAGCAGCCAACAGGCCCCTCGCCTCACCGGGGAGCTGTTTTTT. Its translation is CASSQQAPRLTGELFF.

The CDR3 coding sequence is TGCGCCAGCAGTTTCGCGACAGCCTCGAACACTGAAGCTTTCTTT. Translating gives CASSFATASNTEAFF. This chain links TRBV5-1 with TRBJ1-1; perhaps TRBD1 as D (5 bases). The CDR3 consists of 15 residues. V was clipped by 5 bases and J by 1 base, with 15 bases between them. The germline CDR1 and CDR2 sequences are SGHRS and YFSETQ.

The V call is TRBV10-1, the J call TRBJ1-5; D is unclear. The CDR3 is 13 residues long. The germline gives CDR1 WNHNN, CDR2 SYGVQD (reference sequence). V lost 2 bases to trimming and J lost 7 bases, with 9 bases between them. CDR3 loop: CASSENRAQPQHF. CDR3 sequence (DNA): TGCGCCAGCAGTGAGAACAGAGCCCAGCCCCAGCATTTT.

The chain recombines TRBV7-8 with TRBJ2-3; tentative D call: TRBD1 (6 bases). V dropped 5 bases and J dropped 1 base, with 10 bases sitting between them. The V gene's germline CDR1 is SGHVS and CDR2 FQNEAQ. The CDR3 covers 14 residues. For the CDR3, the DNA is TGTGCCAGCAGCGAACAGGGCGGCACAGATACGCAGTATTTT. Translation: CASSEQGGTDTQYF.

The chain is built from TRBV7-2 and TRBJ2-3; D call uncertain. CDR1 and CDR2 (germline): SGHTA, FQGNSA. Trimming took 6 bases from V and 4 from J, leaving 20 bases between them. The CDR3 is 16 residues long. The CDR3 reads CASRPVGRALADTQYF. The CDR3 DNA reads as TGTGCCAGCAGACCCGTAGGCCGAGCCCTTGCAGATACGCAGTATTTT. The full variable domain, in which reference TRBV7-2 and TRBJ2-3 provide the parts outside the CDR3, is GAGVSQSPSNKVTEKGKDVELRCDPISGHTALYWYRQSLGQGLEFLIYFQGNSAPDKSGLPSDRFSAERTGGSVSTLTIQRTQQEDSAVYLCASRPVGRALADTQYFGPGTRLTVL.

The rearrangement links TRBV29-1 to TRBJ2-3, with 9 bases fitting TRBD1. The CDR3 sequence is 13 residues long. Germline loops: CDR1 SQVTM, CDR2 ANQGSEA. Trimming at V came to 6 bases and at J to 8 bases, leaving 9 bases not matched to a gene. The CDR3 nucleotides are TGCAGCGTAGGGACAGGGACCCAAGGTACGCAGTATTTT. Its translation: CSVGTGTQGTQYF.

This clone was observed a few times. The genes are TRBV15 and TRBJ2-7; D ambiguous. V lost 1 base and J 0 bases, leaving 7 bases between the germline ends. Germline-derived CDR1 and CDR2 are LNHNV and YYDKDF (reference sequence). The CDR3 covers 14 residues. In DNA form, the CDR3 reads TGTGCCACCAGCAGAGGCGGAAGCTCCTACGAGCAGTACTTC. Translated, it gives CATSRGGSSYEQYF.

V gene TRBV28 combines with J gene TRBJ2-6; no firm D call. CDR3 length: 13 residues. Germline CDR1 reads MDHEN; CDR2 reads SYDVKM. The V end lost 2 bases, the J end lost 4 bases, and 3 bases lay between the germline ends. The CDR3 region has the DNA TGTGCCAGCAGTTTAGGGGGGGCCAACGTCCTGACTTTC. This encodes CASSLGGANVLTF.